The next 5 T cell receptor beta chains were all read from a single sample in a study of blood T cell repertoires in COVID-19. This table comes from immunoSEQ multiplex PCR, and its TCRdb copy is limited to in-frame clones, with some not included. The table records roughly 330,000 clones, around 87% of them present only once. Sequenced sample: PBMCs or T cells enriched from blood (not recorded which). The receptor set was obtained from a woman aged 25 to 45 who had recovered from COVID-19.

This sequence joins TRBV11-2 and TRBJ1-4, with TRBD1 as a possible D gene (6 bases). From germline, CDR1 is SGHAT and CDR2 FQNNGV. V was pared by 5 bases and J by 3 bases, with 13 bases between. The CDR3 length is 15 residues. The CDR3: CASSIRTDSNEKLFF. The CDR3 region has the DNA TGTGCCAGCAGCATAAGGACAGACTCTAATGAAAAACTGTTTTTT.

This clone was seen only a few times. The genes are TRBV2 and TRBJ1-6; 7 bases line up with TRBD1. Germline V gene data show CDR1 as SNHLY and CDR2 as FYNNEI. After removal of 3 bases from V and 3 bases from J, the junction contained 2 bases not matched to a gene. The CDR3 spans 15 residues. The CDR3 loop is CASSDPGGYNSPLHF. The CDR3 DNA sequence: TGTGCCAGCAGTGACCCAGGGGGCTATAATTCACCCCTCCACTTT. Using reference TRBV2 and TRBJ1-6 for the parts outside the CDR3, the full variable domain is EPEVTQTPSHQVTQMGQEVILRCVPISNHLYFYWYRQILGQKVEFLVSFYNNEISEKSEIFDDQFSVERPDGSNFTLKIRSTKLEDSAMYFCASSDPGGYNSPLHFGNGTRLTVT.

The V gene is TRBV7-9, the J gene TRBJ1-3; TRBD1 might be the D (5 bases). V was trimmed by 1 base and J by 0 bases, leaving 13 bases between them. The CDR3 totals 17 residues. Per the germline V gene, CDR1 is SEHNR and CDR2 is FQNEAQ (reference sequence). The CDR3 region is CASSLERGPYSGNTIYF. CDR3 coding DNA: TGTGCCAGCAGCTTAGAAAGGGGTCCCTACTCTGGAAACACCATATATTTT.

The chain is built from TRBV9 and TRBJ2-2; a possible D gene is TRBD2 (5 bases). Germline-derived CDR1 and CDR2 are SGDLS and YYNGEE. CDR3 size: 17 residues. Trimming left V 0 bases short and J 1 base short, with 13 bases between. CDR3 amino acids: CASSVDSLAWNTGELFF. The CDR3 nucleotides read TGTGCCAGCAGCGTAGATTCTCTAGCTTGGAACACCGGGGAGCTGTTTTTT.

With respect to this clone: This CDR3 is also generated by other DNA sequences in the sample. This rearrangement joins TRBV7-2 to TRBJ2-1, with 8 bases that match TRBD2. The ends lost 4 bases at V and 4 bases at J; junction bases unmatched: 6. The CDR3 runs 15 residues. The V gene's germline CDR1 is SGHTA and CDR2 FQGNSA. The CDR3, as DNA: TGTGCCAGCAGCTCCAGCGGGGGCCCATACAATGAGCAGTTCTTC. Protein sequence: CASSSSGGPYNEQFF. Full variable domain (rest looked up from reference TRBV7-2 and TRBJ2-1): GAGVSQSPSNKVTEKGKDVELRCDPISGHTALYWYRQSLGQGLEFLIYFQGNSAPDKSGLPSDRFSAERTGGSVSTLTIQRTQQEDSAVYLCASSSSGGPYNEQFFGPGTRLTVL.